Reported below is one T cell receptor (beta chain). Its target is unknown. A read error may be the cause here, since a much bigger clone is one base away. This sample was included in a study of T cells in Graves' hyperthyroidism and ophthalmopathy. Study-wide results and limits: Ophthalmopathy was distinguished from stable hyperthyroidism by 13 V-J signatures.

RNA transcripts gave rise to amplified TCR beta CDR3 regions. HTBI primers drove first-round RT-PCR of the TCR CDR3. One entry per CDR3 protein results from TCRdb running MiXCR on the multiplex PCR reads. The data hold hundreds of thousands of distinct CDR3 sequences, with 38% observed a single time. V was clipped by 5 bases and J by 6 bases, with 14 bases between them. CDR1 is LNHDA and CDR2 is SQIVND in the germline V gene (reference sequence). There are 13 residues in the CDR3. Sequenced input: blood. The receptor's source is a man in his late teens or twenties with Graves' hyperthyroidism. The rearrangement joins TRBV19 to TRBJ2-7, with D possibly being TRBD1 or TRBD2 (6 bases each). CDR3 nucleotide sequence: TGTGCCAGTAGTCCGGGGGCAGCCTGCGAGCAGTACTTC. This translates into CASSPGAACEQYF.